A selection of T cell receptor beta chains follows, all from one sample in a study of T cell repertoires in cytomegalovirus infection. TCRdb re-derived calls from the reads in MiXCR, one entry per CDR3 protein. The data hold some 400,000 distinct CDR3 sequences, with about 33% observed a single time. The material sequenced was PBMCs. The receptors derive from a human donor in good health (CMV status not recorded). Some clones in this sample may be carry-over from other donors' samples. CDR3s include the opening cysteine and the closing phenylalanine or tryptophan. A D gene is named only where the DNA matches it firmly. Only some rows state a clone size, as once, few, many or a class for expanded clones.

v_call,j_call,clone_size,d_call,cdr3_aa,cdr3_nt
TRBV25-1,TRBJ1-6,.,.,CASSGAGDSPLHF,TGTGCCAGCAGTGGGGCAGGGGATTCACCCCTCCACTTT
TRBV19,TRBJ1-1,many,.,CASSMATPAEGLNTEAFF,TGTGCCAGTAGTATGGCGACACCCGCGGAGGGGCTGAACACTGAAGCTTTCTTT
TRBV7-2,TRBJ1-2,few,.,CASSLAWGEGYTF,TGTGCCAGCAGCTTAGCGTGGGGAGAAGGCTACACCTTC
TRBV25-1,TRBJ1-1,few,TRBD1,CASRGQGIEAFF,TGTGCCAGCAGGGGACAGGGGATTGAAGCTTTCTTT
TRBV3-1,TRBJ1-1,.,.,CASSPYTLGEANTEAFF,TGTGCCAGCAGCCCTTACACCTTGGGGGAAGCGAACACTGAAGCTTTCTTT
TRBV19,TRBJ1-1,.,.,CASSIVGQGPRWPMNTEAFF,TGTGCCAGTAGTATAGTAGGTCAGGGGCCGCGCTGGCCAATGAACACTGAAGCTTTCTTT
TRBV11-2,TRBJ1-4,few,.,CASSLQTLGKLFF,TGTGCCAGCAGCTTACAAACCCTTGGAAAACTGTTTTTT
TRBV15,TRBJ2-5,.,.,CATSRNGGGETQYF,TGTGCCACCAGCAGAAACGGGGGAGGAGAGACCCAGTACTTC
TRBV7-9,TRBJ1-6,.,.,CASSSEVGPLHF,TGTGCCAGCAGCTCAGAAGTGGGACCCCTCCACTTT
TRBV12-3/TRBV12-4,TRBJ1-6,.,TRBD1,CASSERQGQSPLHF,TGTGCCAGCAGTGAGAGACAGGGTCAATCACCCCTCCACTTT
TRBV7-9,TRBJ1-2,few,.,CASRNIQGSFSYGYTF,TGTGCCAGCAGAAATATCCAGGGGAGCTTTTCTTATGGCTACACCTTC
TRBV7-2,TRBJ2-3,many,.,CASSLDGTLDTQYF,TGTGCCAGCAGCTTAGACGGGACATTAGATACGCAGTATTTT
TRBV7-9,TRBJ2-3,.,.,CTSSPDSDTQYF,TGTACCAGCAGCCCAGACTCAGATACGCAGTATTTT
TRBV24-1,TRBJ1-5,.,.,CATSDTHTTGNQPQHF,TGTGCCACCAGTGACACGCATACGACGGGCAATCAGCCCCAGCATTTT
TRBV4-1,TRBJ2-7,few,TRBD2,CASSPTSGGGYEQYF,TGCGCCAGCAGCCCGACTAGCGGGGGGGGGTACGAGCAGTACTTC
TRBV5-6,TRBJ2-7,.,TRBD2,CASSLSGGPSEQYF,TGTGCCAGCAGCTTAAGCGGGGGGCCCTCTGAGCAGTACTTC
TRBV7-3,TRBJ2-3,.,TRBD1,CASSKGATDTQYF,TGTGCCAGCTCCAAGGGGGCCACAGATACGCAGTATTTT
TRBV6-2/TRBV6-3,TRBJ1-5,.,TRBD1,CASNDRVNQPQHF,TGTGCCAGCAACGACAGGGTTAATCAGCCCCAGCATTTT
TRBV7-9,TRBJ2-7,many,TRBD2,CASSFRGDEQYF,TGTGCCAGCAGCTTTCGGGGGGACGAGCAGTACTTC
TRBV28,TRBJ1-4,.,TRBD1,CASSPGDRGRLGEKLFF,TGTGCCAGCAGCCCCGGGGACAGGGGGCGGCTTGGTGAAAAACTGTTTTTT
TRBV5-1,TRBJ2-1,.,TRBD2,CASRGGGEQFF,TGCGCCAGCCGGGGGGGAGGTGAGCAGTTCTTC
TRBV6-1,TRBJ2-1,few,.,CASSRSGYNEQFF,TGTGCCAGCAGTAGGTCAGGGTACAATGAGCAGTTCTTC
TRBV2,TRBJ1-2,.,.,CASFVDGYTF,TGTGCCAGCTTCGTCGATGGCTACACCTTC
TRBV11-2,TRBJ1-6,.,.,CASSLGRGIGSPLHF,TGTGCCAGCAGCTTGGGACGGGGGATCGGTTCACCCCTCCACTTT
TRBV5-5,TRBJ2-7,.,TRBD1,CASSVWDRVREPYF,TGTGCCAGCAGCGTATGGGACAGGGTGCGCGAGCCGTACTTC
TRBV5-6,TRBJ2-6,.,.,CASSLEGLGANVLTF,TGTGCCAGCAGCTTGGAGGGGCTCGGGGCCAACGTCCTGACTTTC
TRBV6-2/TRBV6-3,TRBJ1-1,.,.,CASRPRPGEAFF,TGTGCCAGCAGACCCCGGCCGGGTGAAGCTTTCTTT
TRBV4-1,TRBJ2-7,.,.,CASSQARGGTYEQYF,TGCGCCAGCAGCCAAGCCAGGGGCGGGACCTACGAGCAGTACTTC
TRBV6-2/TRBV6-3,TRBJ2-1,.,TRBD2,CASSYTTSRNEQFF,TGTGCCAGCAGTTACACGACTAGCAGGAATGAGCAGTTCTTC